The 32 T cell receptor beta chains below were found in one sample sequenced in a study of cytomegalovirus exposure and HLA in healthy donors. PCR amplification relied on 60 Vbeta primers (plus 13 Jbeta primers). Measured with immunoSEQ multiplex PCR; TCRdb has only the in-frame clones, and not every one. The sample records about 120,000 clones, less than 85% being singletons. The sample was PBMCs. The receptor set was obtained from a man aged 45 to 65 in good health and CMV-seropositive.

The sample holds one count of this clone. The CDR3 DNA follows: TGTGCCAGCAGGGGGGTACCCGGGGGGTCACCCCTCCACTTT. This encodes CASRGVPGGSPLHF. V usage is TRBV6-8 and J usage is TRBJ1-6, with D perhaps matching TRBD1 (5 bases). Germline-derived CDR1 and CDR2 are MNHGY and SAAAGT. The CDR3 sequence is 14 residues long. The V gene lost 6 bases and the J gene lost 10 bases, with 16 bases spanning the gap.

This clone was recorded once. J is TRBJ2-7 and V is TRBV11-2, with 7 nucleotides matching TRBD2. Germline V gene sequence: CDR1 SGHAT, CDR2 FQNNGV. J lost 4 bases, V lost 1 base, and 1 base had no gene match. The CDR3 covers 13 residues. CDR3 sequence (DNA): TGTGCCAGCAGCTTAGGGGGAGGGTACGAGCAGTACTTC. Amino acids: CASSLGGGYEQYF.

The CDR3 is CASSTTGYNSPLHF. CDR3 nucleotides: TGTGCCAGCAGTACAACAGGATATAATTCACCCCTCCACTTT. The genes are TRBV28 and TRBJ1-6, with D possibly being TRBD1 (5 bases). In germline, CDR1 is MDHEN, CDR2 SYDVKM. The length of the CDR3 is 14 residues. V lost 5 bases, J lost 4 bases, and 9 bases lay in between.

V and J are TRBV5-1 and TRBJ2-1, with 9 bases fitting TRBD2. The CDR3 runs 17 residues. V gave up 0 bases and J gave up 0 bases; unmatched junction bases: 4. From germline, CDR1 is SGHRS and CDR2 YFSETQ. The CDR3 sequence: CASSLGLAESSYNEQFF. The DNA of the CDR3 is TGCGCCAGCAGCTTGGGACTAGCGGAGAGCTCCTACAATGAGCAGTTCTTC.

This chain connects TRBV27 to TRBJ1-5; 12 bases are a match to TRBD1. Per the germline V gene, CDR1 is MNHEY and CDR2 is SMNVEV (reference sequence). V gave up 5 bases and J gave up 5 bases; unmatched junction bases: 4. The CDR3 is made up of 15 amino acids. CDR3 coding DNA: TGTGCCAGCAGTATAGGGACAGGGGGCGATCAGCCCCAGCATTTT. Protein product: CASSIGTGGDQPQHF.

This clone appeared once. This rearrangement joins TRBV4-3 to TRBJ1-6, with TRBD1 as a possible D gene (5 bases). The CDR3 is 19 amino acids. The germline V and J ends were trimmed by 0 bases and 0 bases, with 15 bases remaining between them. Germline assignment: CDR1 LGHNA and CDR2 YSLEER. DNA for the CDR3: TGCGCCAGCAGCCAAGACGGGGGAGGAGAGGGCTCCTATAATTCACCCCTCCACTTT. Amino acids: CASSQDGGGEGSYNSPLHF.

The chain has TRBV4-1 and TRBJ2-5; the match to TRBD1 covers 7 bases. TRBJ2-7 matches the DNA end more closely, so the J call is doubtful. Germline CDR1 and CDR2: MGHRA and YSYEKL. This CDR3 contains 14 residues. This CDR3 reads CASSQVGRQGEQYF. The CDR3 nucleotides are TGCGCCAGCAGCCAAGTGGGCCGACAGGGCGAGCAGTACTTC.

V gene TRBV5-1 combines with J gene TRBJ2-2; D is ambiguous. Trimming stripped 3 bases from V and 7 bases from J, with 7 bases between. The CDR3 consists of 12 residues. Germline V gene sequence: CDR1 SGHRS, CDR2 YFSETQ. CDR3 region: CASSSPIGELFF. The CDR3 bases are TGCGCCAGCAGCTCCCCCATCGGGGAGCTGTTTTTT.

This rearrangement joins TRBV29-1 to TRBJ2-3; 7 positions match TRBD1. Germline V gene data show CDR1 as SQVTM and CDR2 as ANQGSEA. This CDR3 has 13 residues. V lost 3 bases and J lost 3; bases outside the gene matches: 3. This chain's CDR3 is CSVESGGTDTQYF. As DNA, the CDR3 is TGCAGCGTTGAGTCAGGGGGAACAGATACGCAGTATTTT.

The chain has TRBV4-2 and TRBJ2-1; TRBD1 matches 10 bases. This CDR3 contains 16 residues. CDR1 is LGHNA, CDR2 YNFKEQ, per germline. Unmatched junction bases numbered 3, after V lost 0 bases and J lost 4 bases. The CDR3 region has the DNA TGTGCCAGCAGCCAAGACCGGGACAGGGGATACAATGAGCAGTTCTTC. Translated: CASSQDRDRGYNEQFF.

The V call is TRBV7-2, the J call TRBJ1-2; a weak D match, TRBD1 (5 bases). CDR3 length equals 17 residues. The germline CDR1 and CDR2 sequences are SGHTA and FQGNSA. Trimming stripped 5 bases from V and 6 bases from J, with 25 bases between. DNA of the CDR3: TGTGCCAGCAGCCACTCCAGACAGACCTCTCTCAAGAATGGCTACACCTTC. This sequence encodes CASSHSRQTSLKNGYTF. Full variable domain (missing parts from reference TRBV7-2 and TRBJ1-2): GAGVSQSPSNKVTEKGKDVELRCDPISGHTALYWYRQSLGQGLEFLIYFQGNSAPDKSGLPSDRFSAERTGGSVSTLTIQRTQQEDSAVYLCASSHSRQTSLKNGYTFGSGTRLTVV.

This rearrangement joins TRBV7-9 to TRBJ2-1, with 9 positions matching TRBD1. The CDR3 runs 15 residues. Losses at the gene ends were 4 bases for V and 4 bases for J; bases not matched to a gene: 5. Per germline, CDR1 SEHNR and CDR2 FQNEAQ (reference sequence). This chain's CDR3 is CASSSSTGGYNEQFF. The DNA of the CDR3 is TGTGCCAGCAGCTCCTCGACAGGGGGGTACAATGAGCAGTTCTTC.

The gene calls are TRBV5-1 and TRBJ2-1, with D possibly being TRBD1 (6 bases). The length of the CDR3 is 13 residues. The V gene lost 4 bases and the J gene lost 4 bases, with 9 bases spanning the gap. Germline loops: CDR1 SGHRS, CDR2 YFSETQ. The CDR3, as DNA: TGCGCCAGCAGCACGGACAGTTACAATGAGCAGTTCTTC. This encodes CASSTDSYNEQFF.

V and J are TRBV5-1 and TRBJ1-2; D is undetermined. The V and J ends lost 4 bases and 4 bases respectively, with 14 bases between them. The CDR3 consists of 14 residues. Per the germline V gene, CDR1 is SGHRS and CDR2 is YFSETQ. CDR3 bases: TGCGCCAGCAGCGCCTTCCCAGGAACCTATGGCTACACCTTC. Its translation is CASSAFPGTYGYTF. Full variable domain (outside the CDR3, taken from reference TRBV5-1 and TRBJ1-2): KAGVTQTPRYLIKTRGQQVTLSCSPISGHRSVSWYQQTPGQGLQFLFEYFSETQRNKGNFPGRFSGRQFSNSRSEMNVSTLELGDSALYLCASSAFPGTYGYTFGSGTRLTVV.

Comments on this clone: This sample also contains other DNA sequences that code for the same CDR3. The genes are TRBV5-1 and TRBJ2-3; no firm D call. Germline V CDR1 and CDR2: SGHRS, YFSETQ. The CDR3 covers 13 residues. V lost 0 bases and J lost 1, with 3 bases in between. CDR3 DNA: TGCGCCAGCAGCTTGGTCGGCACAGATACGCAGTATTTT. It yields the protein CASSLVGTDTQYF.

The rearrangement links TRBV15 to TRBJ2-2; unclear D gene. CDR1 LNHNV and CDR2 YYDKDF come from the germline V gene (reference sequence). The V end was cut by 5 bases, the J end by 6 bases, with 13 bases between. The CDR3 sequence is 14 residues long. CDR3 bases: TGTGCCACCAGCTCTAGGTCCCCCGCCGGGGAGCTGTTTTTT. Its translation: CATSSRSPAGELFF.

The chain combines TRBV4-1 with TRBJ2-1, with a tentative D call TRBD2 (6 bases). The CDR3 covers 16 residues. The germline V gene encodes CDR1 MGHRA and CDR2 YSYEKL. The V gene lost 1 base and the J gene lost 4 bases, with 14 bases spanning the gap. The CDR3: CASSQVPGSLYNEQFF. The CDR3 nucleotides are TGCGCCAGCAGCCAAGTCCCCGGGAGTTTATACAATGAGCAGTTCTTC.

The J gene is TRBJ1-3, the V gene TRBV6-1, with a weak D call TRBD1 (5 bases). V lost 2 bases and J 0 bases, leaving 11 bases between the germline ends. This CDR3 is 16 amino acids long. Germline V gene lookup returns CDR1 MNHNS and CDR2 SASEGT. The CDR3 protein is CASSEFPGNSGNTIYF. The CDR3 DNA reads TGTGCCAGCAGTGAATTTCCAGGGAACTCTGGAAACACCATATATTTT.

The gene calls are TRBV5-6 and TRBJ1-1; 8 bases align to TRBD1. J lost 3 bases, V lost 3 bases, and 4 bases had no gene match. The CDR3 has 14 residues. The germline V gene encodes CDR1 SGHDT and CDR2 YYEEEE. CDR3 loop: CASSWGQVDTEAFF. The CDR3 DNA is TGTGCCAGCAGCTGGGGACAGGTGGACACTGAAGCTTTCTTT.

This clone has just one count. The rearrangement joins TRBV29-1 to TRBJ2-7; D remains ambiguous. The V gene's germline CDR1 is SQVTM and CDR2 ANQGSEA. Trimming left V 7 bases short and J 3 bases short, with 16 bases between. This CDR3 comprises 13 residues. Here the CDR3 DNA reads TGCAGCGCTTCAGAACCTTATCTCTACGAGCAGTACTTC. It translates to CSASEPYLYEQYF.

The chain uses TRBV11-1 and TRBJ2-2, with 7 bases matching TRBD1. The CDR3 sequence is 14 residues long. Germline V gene sequence: CDR1 SGHAT, CDR2 FQDESV (reference sequence). After removal of 7 bases from V and 4 bases from J, the junction contained 6 bases not matched to a gene. The CDR3 loop is CASMTGRSTGELFF. The CDR3 nucleotides are TGTGCCAGCATGACAGGGCGAAGCACCGGGGAGCTGTTTTTT.

This clone was recorded once. The chain combines TRBV19 with TRBJ2-7; 10 nucleotides align to TRBD1. Germline CDR1 reads LNHDA; CDR2 reads SQIVND (reference sequence). V lost 4 bases, J lost 6 bases, and 6 bases stayed unmatched. This CDR3 spans 14 amino acids. The chain's CDR3 is CASSKGQGMFEQYF. CDR3 coding DNA: TGTGCCAGTAGTAAGGGACAGGGGATGTTCGAGCAGTACTTC.

This sequence joins TRBV9 and TRBJ1-2; D uncertain. Per the germline V gene, CDR1 is SGDLS and CDR2 is YYNGEE. The V end lost 0 bases, the J end lost 1 base, and 4 bases lay between the germline ends. The length of the CDR3 is 13 residues. The DNA for the CDR3 is TGTGCCAGCAGCGTAGACAGTAACTATGGCTACACCTTC. This encodes CASSVDSNYGYTF.

The CDR3 sequence: CASSVETGRVQYF. The CDR3 nucleotides read TGTGCCAGCAGCGTAGAAACAGGGCGCGTACAGTACTTC. The chain has TRBV5-8 and TRBJ2-5; TRBD1 might be the D (6 bases). V was clipped by 4 bases and J by 11 bases, with 18 bases between them. Germline V gives CDR1 SGHTS, CDR2 YDEGEE. This CDR3 is 13 amino acids long.

The chain has TRBV5-8 and TRBJ1-1; 7 bases are shared with TRBD1. CDR3 length: 16 residues. The V gene's germline CDR1 is SGHTS and CDR2 YDEGEE. The J segment lost 4 bases and the V segment lost 1 base, leaving 10 bases of the junction unmatched. CDR3 amino acids: CASSLITGVVSTEAFF. The CDR3 DNA follows: TGTGCCAGCAGCTTGATAACAGGGGTAGTGTCCACTGAAGCTTTCTTT.

A single count supports this clone. CDR3 protein: CASSPGLASNEQFF. CDR3 DNA sequence: TGTGCCAGCAGCCCGGGACTAGCTTCTAATGAGCAGTTCTTC. This chain uses TRBV7-8 with TRBJ2-1, with TRBD2 matching 9 bases. CDR3 length: 14 residues. Trimming took 5 bases from V and 7 from J; bases not matched to a gene: 6. Germline values: CDR1 SGHVS, CDR2 FQNEAQ.

The chain carries TRBV4-1 and TRBJ2-1; 7 positions agree with TRBD2. In germline, CDR1 is MGHRA, CDR2 YSYEKL. The CDR3 contains 15 residues. Trimming cost V 0 bases and J 3 bases; bases outside gene matches: 2. Here the CDR3 DNA reads TGCGCCAGCAGCCAAGAAGCGGGATTCTACAATGAGCAGTTCTTC. Translating gives CASSQEAGFYNEQFF.

The chain joins TRBV5-1 to TRBJ1-5, with 7 nucleotides matching TRBD1. There are 14 residues in the CDR3. V trimming: 0 bases; J trimming: 11 bases; junction bases outside the gene matches: 8. Germline V gives CDR1 SGHRS, CDR2 YFSETQ. CDR3 DNA sequence: TGCGCCAGCAGCTTGGAACCGTCGGGGACAGCCCAGCATTTT. Amino acids: CASSLEPSGTAQHF. The complete variable domain, with remaining parts taken from reference TRBV5-1 and TRBJ1-5, reads KAGVTQTPRYLIKTRGQQVTLSCSPISGHRSVSWYQQTPGQGLQFLFEYFSETQRNKGNFPGRFSGRQFSNSRSEMNVSTLELGDSALYLCASSLEPSGTAQHFGDGTRLSIL.

As to this clone: Other DNA variants within this sample encode the same CDR3. The chain links TRBV19 to TRBJ2-7; the match to TRBD2 covers 7 bases. Trimming removed 5 bases from V and 3 bases from J; junction bases left unmatched: 10. Germline V gene data show CDR1 as LNHDA and CDR2 as SQIVND (reference sequence). The CDR3 sequence is 15 residues long. The CDR3 region has the DNA TGTGCCAGTAGTCGACGGCGGGAGAGGGGCTACGAGCAGTACTTC. This gives the protein CASSRRRERGYEQYF. Using reference TRBV19 and TRBJ2-7 for the parts outside the CDR3, the full variable domain is DGGITQSPKYLFRKEGQNVTLSCEQNLNHDAMYWYRQDPGQGLRLIYYSQIVNDFQKGDIAEGYSVSREKKESFPLTVTSAQKNPTAFYLCASSRRRERGYEQYFGPGTRLTVT.

The chain is built from TRBV28 and TRBJ2-1; 10 bases align to TRBD2. V was clipped by 7 bases and J by 6 bases; unmatched bases: 6. This CDR3 region has 14 residues. Germline values: CDR1 MDHEN, CDR2 SYDVKM. In DNA, the CDR3 is TGTGCCAGCACCGGGGGACTAGCGTCCAATGAGCAGTTCTTC. Protein sequence: CASTGGLASNEQFF.

The rearrangement uses TRBV6-1 and TRBJ2-7; the match to TRBD1 covers 7 bases. Germline CDR1 and CDR2: MNHNS and SASEGT. The V gene end was trimmed by 5 bases and the J gene end by 4 bases; junction bases not matched to a gene: 2. CDR3 length: 12 residues. CDR3 bases: TGTGCCAGCAGTCGGGACAGATACGAGCAGTACTTC. Its translation: CASSRDRYEQYF.

V is TRBV10-3 and J is TRBJ2-1; TRBD1 might be the D (6 bases). CDR1 is ENHRY and CDR2 is SYGVKD in the germline V gene. This CDR3 region has 17 residues. V lost 6 bases and J 5 bases, leaving 23 bases between the germline ends. This chain's CDR3 is CAISANMQGPRNNEQFF. In DNA, the CDR3 is TGTGCCATCAGCGCGAATATGCAGGGGCCGAGGAACAATGAGCAGTTCTTC.